This TCR beta chain was sequenced in a study of beta chain features in type 1 diabetes. Study-level findings and limits: Patients with Type 1 diabetes showed moderately but significantly shorter TCRB CDR3s in all four CD4+ subsets.

Germline V CDR1 and CDR2: SGHAT, FQNNGV. J was trimmed by 4 bases and V by 5 bases; bases with no gene match: 2. The CDR3 totals 13 residues. For this clone: The antigen is undetermined. This CDR3 is also generated by other DNA sequences in the sample.

Of the isolated RNA, all was reverse transcribed, and so the sequenced material was expressed TCRB transcripts. Produced via immunoSEQ multiplex PCR; TCRdb's table is partial and in-frame only. Among 65,000 to 85,000 clones listed, roughly 49% were seen once. A CD45RO/CCR7/CD25/CD127/CD95/CD27 panel sorted naive, central memory, regulatory and stem cell-like memory CD4+ cells. What was sequenced was central memory CD4+ T cells from blood. The clonotype comes from a man aged 30 to 39 with type 1 diabetes. The V and J genes are TRBV11-2 and TRBJ2-3, with 8 bases lining up with TRBD2. The CDR3 DNA reads as TGTGCCAGCAGCGGACTAGCAGCAGATACGCAGTATTTT. It encodes CASSGLAADTQYF.